The rows below give T cell receptor beta chains drawn from one sample of a study of T cell changes during pregnancy in multiple sclerosis. The data were produced by immunoSEQ multiplex PCR, yet TCRdb's version contains in-frame clones alone and is incomplete. The sample shows 15,000 or so clones, about four fifths of them seen only once. Material: CD8+ T cells from peripheral blood mononuclear cells, obtained in the second trimester of pregnancy. These receptor sequences come from a female donor in good health, enrolled as a control in a pregnancy study. Both conserved end residues are part of each CDR3. The D gene is left open where the match is weak. Some rows mark clone size as missing; the rest say once, few, many or name a class of expanded clone.

J	size	D	V	CDR3	DNA
TRBJ1-1	.	.	TRBV30	CALESISGYANTEAFF	TGTGCCCTGGAGAGCATATCAGGGTACGCGAACACTGAAGCTTTCTTT
TRBJ1-3	.	.	TRBV7-9	CASSPGVPGNTIYF	TGTGCCAGCAGCCCAGGGGTACCTGGAAACACCATATATTTT
TRBJ1-1	.	.	TRBV4-3	CASSQGEAPTEAFF	TGCGCCAGCAGCCAAGGCGAGGCGCCCACTGAAGCTTTCTTT
TRBJ1-1	.	.	TRBV15	CATDPGEGFNTEAFF	TGTGCCACCGACCCCGGGGAGGGTTTTAACACTGAAGCTTTCTTT
TRBJ2-5	.	TRBD2	TRBV6-1	CASSEAISGGLQETQYF	TGTGCCAGCAGTGAAGCCATCAGCGGGGGGCTCCAAGAGACCCAGTACTTC
TRBJ2-4	.	.	TRBV4-2	CASSQEAMLAKNIQYF	TGTGCCAGCAGCCAAGAAGCCATGCTAGCCAAAAACATTCAGTACTTC
TRBJ1-1	few	.	TRBV11-2	CASSLSVGEAFF	TGTGCCAGCAGCTTAAGCGTCGGTGAAGCTTTCTTT
TRBJ1-4	.	TRBD1	TRBV28	CASRIRGFSEKLFF	TGTGCCAGCAGGATCAGGGGGTTCAGTGAAAAACTGTTTTTT
TRBJ2-1	.	.	TRBV4-1	CASSQDMDRKYNEQFF	TGCGCCAGCAGCCAAGATATGGACAGAAAATACAATGAGCAGTTCTTC
TRBJ1-6	.	.	TRBV19	CATSEGRESSPLHF	TGTGCCACATCCGAAGGGAGGGAGAGTTCACCCCTCCACTTT
TRBJ2-7	once	TRBD1	TRBV6-1	CATVGTGSYEQYF	TGTGCCACTGTAGGGACAGGGTCCTACGAGCAGTACTTC
TRBJ1-1	.	TRBD1	TRBV13	CASSTGQEAFF	TGTGCCAGCAGCACGGGACAGGAAGCTTTCTTT
TRBJ1-1	.	.	TRBV4-3	CASSLGPEGTEAFF	TGCGCCAGCAGCCTCGGCCCAGAGGGTACTGAAGCTTTCTTT
TRBJ2-1	.	TRBD1	TRBV9	CASSVVGTGGAVNEQFF	TGTGCCAGCAGCGTAGTTGGGACAGGGGGCGCAGTCAATGAGCAGTTCTTC
TRBJ2-7	.	TRBD1	TRBV11-3	CASSHRTGGAYEQYF	TGTGCCAGCAGCCATCGGACAGGGGGGGCCTACGAGCAGTACTTC
TRBJ2-1	.	TRBD1	TRBV11-3	CASSLGGTGWDEQFF	TGTGCCAGCAGCTTAGGAGGGACAGGGTGGGATGAGCAGTTCTTC
TRBJ1-2	once	TRBD1	TRBV6-5	CASSTGTVDGYTF	TGTGCCAGCAGCACCGGGACAGTAGATGGCTACACCTTC
TRBJ1-4	.	.	TRBV27	CASSPGTRGEKLFF	TGTGCCAGCAGTCCCGGGACACGCGGTGAAAAACTGTTTTTT
TRBJ1-1	.	TRBD1	TRBV7-9	CASSLAGQGFPEAFF	TGTGCCAGCAGCTTAGCGGGACAGGGATTCCCTGAAGCTTTCTTT
TRBJ1-2	.	TRBD1	TRBV27	CANPGQGMELEYNYGYTF	TGTGCCAACCCGGGACAGGGGATGGAACTGGAGTACAACTATGGCTACACCTTC
TRBJ2-5	.	.	TRBV4-1	CASSQSLFFVQETQYF	TGCGCCAGCAGCCAGTCCCTTTTTTTCGTCCAAGAGACCCAGTACTTC
TRBJ2-3	.	TRBD1	TRBV9	CASSYPGQGVSSDTQYF	TGTGCCAGCAGCTACCCGGGACAGGGGGTTTCGTCAGATACGCAGTATTTT
TRBJ2-7	.	TRBD2	TRBV4-3	CASSQEASGAHLYEQYF	TGCGCCAGCAGCCAAGAAGCTAGCGGGGCCCACCTCTACGAGCAGTACTTC
TRBJ2-3	.	.	TRBV30	CAWTLTPTDTQYF	TGTGCCTGGACGTTAACTCCCACAGATACGCAGTATTTT
TRBJ1-4	.	TRBD1	TRBV4-3	CASSPPGQLNEKLFF	TGCGCCAGCAGCCCACCGGGACAGCTTAATGAAAAACTGTTTTTT
TRBJ1-1	.	TRBD1	TRBV6-5	CASSYSGQGAEAFF	TGTGCCAGCAGTTACTCGGGACAGGGTGCTGAAGCTTTCTTT
TRBJ2-2	.	.	TRBV9	CASSLRSNTGELFF	TGTGCCAGCAGTTTGAGGTCGAACACCGGGGAGCTGTTTTTT
TRBJ2-7	.	TRBD2	TRBV27	CASRGGSSYEQYF	TGTGCCAGCAGGGGAGGGAGCTCCTACGAGCAGTACTTC
TRBJ1-4	medium-sized	.	TRBV5-1	CASSLRGGQGEKLFF	TGCGCCAGCAGCTTGAGGGGGGGGCAGGGTGAAAAACTGTTTTTT
TRBJ1-1	.	TRBD1	TRBV7-9	CASSLVRGPMNTEAFF	TGTGCCAGCAGCTTAGTCAGGGGGCCCATGAACACTGAAGCTTTCTTT
TRBJ2-7	.	TRBD2	TRBV14	CASSQGRGGWDEQYF	TGTGCCAGCAGCCAAGGTCGGGGGGGATGGGACGAGCAGTACTTC
TRBJ1-3	.	.	TRBV4-3	CASSHRSGNTIYF	TGCGCCAGCAGCCACAGGTCTGGAAACACCATATATTTT
TRBJ1-1	.	.	TRBV6-5	CASRGPNTEAFF	TGTGCCAGCAGGGGGCCGAACACTGAAGCTTTCTTT
TRBJ2-1	.	TRBD2	TRBV6-4	CASSSGGANEQFF	TGTGCCAGCAGTAGCGGGGGGGCCAATGAGCAGTTCTTC
TRBJ2-1	few	TRBD1	TRBV4-1	CASSPLGQGAADEQFF	TGCGCCAGCAGCCCCCTAGGCCAGGGGGCTGCAGATGAGCAGTTCTTC
TRBJ2-1	.	.	TRBV9	CASSVGSGYNEQFF	TGTGCCAGCAGCGTAGGTTCGGGTTACAATGAGCAGTTCTTC
TRBJ1-1	.	TRBD1	TRBV19	CASSRDQGVVNTEAFF	TGTGCCAGTAGTAGAGACCAGGGGGTGGTGAACACTGAAGCTTTCTTT
TRBJ2-2	.	.	TRBV5-4	CATVDSNTGELFF	TGTGCCACCGTAGACTCGAACACCGGGGAGCTGTTTTTT
TRBJ2-7	.	.	TRBV27	CASSSYPFYEQYF	TGTGCCAGCAGTTCCTACCCATTCTACGAGCAGTACTTC
TRBJ1-4	once	.	TRBV4-3	CASSQDSGTNEKLFF	TGCGCCAGCAGCCAAGATTCAGGGACTAATGAAAAACTGTTTTTT
TRBJ2-4	.	TRBD1	TRBV5-4	CASSFSPGGVKNIQYF	TGTGCCAGCAGCTTTAGCCCAGGGGGCGTAAAAAACATTCAGTACTTC
TRBJ2-1	.	.	TRBV4-3	CASSQDSQGPVSYNEQFF	TGCGCCAGCAGCCAAGATTCTCAGGGCCCGGTCTCCTACAATGAGCAGTTCTTC
TRBJ2-2	.	TRBD1	TRBV30	CAWSGQGVFTGELFF	TGTGCCTGGAGTGGTCAGGGGGTTTTCACCGGGGAGCTGTTTTTT
TRBJ2-1	.	TRBD2	TRBV4-1	CASSQHPSGGYNEQFF	TGCGCCAGCAGCCAACATCCTAGCGGGGGATACAATGAGCAGTTCTTC
TRBJ2-1	medium-sized	TRBD1	TRBV7-3	CASSLRQGAYNEQFF	TGTGCCAGCAGCTTAAGACAGGGGGCCTACAATGAGCAGTTCTTC
TRBJ2-5	.	TRBD1	TRBV10-3	CATAGGAETQYF	TGTGCCACCGCAGGGGGCGCGGAGACCCAGTACTTC
TRBJ2-1	.	TRBD2	TRBV14	CASSLPAGDPTDEQFF	TGTGCCAGCAGCCTCCCCGCGGGGGATCCTACGGATGAGCAGTTCTTC
TRBJ2-3	.	TRBD2	TRBV9	CASSARTSDGTDTQYF	TGTGCCAGCAGCGCCCGGACTAGCGATGGCACAGATACGCAGTATTTT
TRBJ1-6	few	.	TRBV9	CASSPGGGAGSPLHF	TGTGCCAGCAGCCCTGGTGGAGGGGCCGGTTCACCCCTCCACTTT
TRBJ2-7	.	TRBD2	TRBV5-1	CASSLGPAASGGTYEQYF	TGCGCCAGCAGCTTGGGTCCCGCCGCTAGCGGGGGGACCTACGAGCAGTACTTC
TRBJ2-5	once	.	TRBV6-6	CASSYPSTVQETQYF	TGTGCCAGCAGTTACCCTTCTACGGTACAAGAGACCCAGTACTTC
TRBJ1-2	.	.	TRBV11-2	CASRLQEDYGYTF	TGTGCCAGCCGACTCCAGGAGGACTATGGCTACACCTTC
TRBJ1-1	.	.	TRBV7-3	CASSLGGGDANTEAFF	TGTGCCAGCAGCTTAGGCGGGGGGGACGCGAACACTGAAGCTTTCTTT
TRBJ2-3	.	.	TRBV7-9	CASRVSDSDTDTQYF	TGTGCCAGCAGAGTATCGGACAGCGATACAGATACGCAGTATTTT
TRBJ2-1	.	TRBD2	TRBV5-6	CASGSGPGGEYNEQFF	TGTGCCAGCGGCTCCGGCCCGGGGGGAGAGTACAATGAGCAGTTCTTC
TRBJ2-2	few	TRBD2	TRBV29-1	CSVRTSGGHPGTGELFF	TGCAGCGTTCGGACTAGCGGGGGGCATCCGGGGACCGGGGAGCTGTTTTTT
TRBJ1-4	.	.	TRBV12-5	CASGLVERELFF	TGTGCTAGTGGTTTGGTCGAGAGGGAACTGTTTTTT
TRBJ2-2	once	TRBD1	TRBV27	CASRRDRGPTGELFF	TGTGCCAGCAGGAGGGACAGGGGACCCACCGGGGAGCTGTTTTTT
TRBJ2-3	.	.	TRBV19	CASSIDLEATQYF	TGTGCCAGTAGTATAGATCTTGAAGCTACGCAGTATTTT